Detailed here is one T cell receptor (beta chain). The CDR3 loop spans 13 amino acids. Trimming pared 5 bases from V and 5 bases from J, leaving 12 bases between. The V gene's germline CDR1 is SGHVS and CDR2 FQNEAQ. This entry is derived from a study of technical replicates of blood from a handful of donors. Sequenced by immunoSEQ multiplex PCR; TCRdb stores in-frame clones only, minus some. Altogether 77,000 or so clones are present, roughly 92% being singletons, with the ten largest covering around 0.44%. Sequencing was done on a sample of T cells isolated from PBMCs. This chain joins TRBV7-8 and TRBJ2-5; D not resolved. This receptor was taken from a human donor in good health. The CDR3 DNA sequence: TGTGCCAGCAGCCCCGAAAGGCGGGAGACCCAGTACTTC. It yields the protein CASSPERRETQYF.